A selection of T cell receptor beta chains follows, all from one sample in a study of T-cell memory formation after mild COVID-19. TCRdb passed the 5' RACE reads through MiXCR, listing each CDR3 protein once. This repertoire shows roughly 4,800 distinct CDR3 sequences, roughly 25% found once; its top ten account for 2.2%. Material for sequencing was PBMCs or a T cell subset sorted from them (not recorded which). Receptors originate from an adult who had mild COVID-19 (a few samples of this study predate the infection). Cell type and time point are not known. The CDR3 runs from the conserved cysteine through the conserved F or W. A D gene is named only where the DNA matches it firmly. The size of a clone is reported for some rows only, either as once, few or many, or as a class for expanded clones.

clone_size	d_call	v_call	j_call	cdr3_aa	cdr3_nt
medium-sized	TRBD1	TRBV6-1	TRBJ1-2	CASSWRTGPTDGYTF	TGTGCCAGCAGTTGGCGGACAGGGCCCACGGATGGCTACACCTTC
medium-sized	TRBD1	TRBV7-9	TRBJ2-3	CASSGTGSTDTQYF	TGTGCCAGCAGCGGGACAGGGAGCACAGATACGCAGTATTTT
medium-sized	TRBD2	TRBV7-9	TRBJ2-3	CASSNGLAATDTQYF	TGTGCCAGCAGCAACGGACTAGCGGCCACAGATACGCAGTATTTT
medium-sized	NA	TRBV25-1	TRBJ1-2	CASSSTPGSYGYTF	TGTGCCAGCAGTTCCACCCCGGGTAGCTATGGCTACACCTTC
NA	TRBD1	TRBV7-8	TRBJ1-5	CASSPGQGNQPQHF	TGTGCCAGCAGCCCCGGACAGGGCAATCAGCCCCAGCATTTT
NA	TRBD2	TRBV11-2	TRBJ2-2	CASSLGGGSTGELFF	TGTGCCAGCAGCTTAGGCGGGGGAAGCACCGGGGAGCTGTTTTTT
medium-sized	NA	TRBV5-4	TRBJ1-2	CASSYPLGYGYTF	TGTGCCAGCAGCTACCCGCTGGGCTATGGCTACACCTTC
medium-sized	NA	TRBV28	TRBJ2-3	CASSQRALQDTQYF	TGTGCCAGCAGCCAAAGGGCCCTCCAGGATACGCAGTATTTT
medium-sized	NA	TRBV4-1	TRBJ1-5	CASSQGIGQRNQPQHF	TGCGCCAGCAGCCAAGGAATCGGACAGCGCAATCAGCCCCAGCATTTT
medium-sized	TRBD1	TRBV12-3/TRBV12-4	TRBJ1-5	CASRSRGSNQPQHF	TGTGCCAGCAGATCCAGGGGGAGCAATCAGCCCCAGCATTTT
NA	TRBD2	TRBV20-1	TRBJ2-1	CSARAWGTSAPNERFF	TGCAGTGCTAGGGCTTGGGGGACTAGTGCACCCAATGAGCGGTTCTTC
once	TRBD2	TRBV9	TRBJ2-1	CASSVDLAGDNEQFF	TGTGCCAGCAGCGTAGATTTAGCGGGAGACAATGAGCAGTTCTTC
medium-sized	NA	TRBV19	TRBJ2-1	CASSGTPWDEQFF	TGTGCCAGTAGTGGGACTCCTTGGGATGAGCAGTTCTTC
medium-sized	TRBD1	TRBV5-1	TRBJ1-2	CASSFGQGEIYGYTF	TGCGCCAGCAGCTTTGGTCAGGGGGAAATCTATGGCTACACCTTC
NA	TRBD1	TRBV7-6	TRBJ1-6	CASSLAGGQGDSNSPLHF	TGTGCCAGCAGCTTAGCGGGTGGGCAGGGGGACAGCAATTCACCCCTCCACTTT
medium-sized	NA	TRBV29-1	TRBJ2-1	CSVPIYNEQFF	TGCAGCGTCCCAATCTACAATGAGCAGTTCTTC
medium-sized	NA	TRBV29-1	TRBJ2-2	CSVANTGELFF	TGCAGCGTTGCGAACACCGGGGAGCTGTTTTTT
once	TRBD2	TRBV7-2	TRBJ2-1	CASSSLAGAYNEQFF	TGTGCCAGCAGCTCATTAGCGGGGGCCTACAATGAGCAGTTCTTC
medium-sized	NA	TRBV27	TRBJ2-3	CASSLTGHLTDTQYF	TGTGCCAGCAGTTTAACAGGGCACCTCACAGATACGCAGTATTTT
medium-sized	NA	TRBV6-1	TRBJ1-3	CASSAGTLSGNTIYF	TGTGCCAGCAGCGCCGGGACACTTTCTGGAAACACCATATATTTT
medium-sized	TRBD1	TRBV20-1	TRBJ2-5	CSAPGTGEETQYF	TGCAGTGCCCCCGGGACAGGGGAGGAGACCCAGTACTTC
medium-sized	TRBD1	TRBV7-9	TRBJ1-3	CASSQTTGGNTIYF	TGTGCCAGCAGTCAAACGACAGGGGGAAACACCATATATTTT
once	TRBD2	TRBV11-2	TRBJ2-3	CASSPSGGADTQYF	TGTGCCAGCAGCCCAAGCGGGGGTGCAGATACGCAGTATTTT
medium-sized	TRBD2	TRBV20-1	TRBJ2-1	CSATSGGYNEQFF	TGCAGTGCAACTAGCGGGGGATACAATGAGCAGTTCTTC
medium-sized	TRBD1	TRBV27	TRBJ2-1	CASSQLTGWQFF	TGTGCCAGCAGTCAATTGACAGGGTGGCAGTTCTTC
medium-sized	NA	TRBV7-2	TRBJ2-3	CASSLALAGISTDTQYF	TGTGCCAGCAGCTTAGCGTTAGCAGGGATTAGCACAGATACGCAGTATTTT
medium-sized	TRBD2	TRBV12-3/TRBV12-4	TRBJ2-1	CASSWETSGGASEQFF	TGTGCCAGCAGTTGGGAGACTAGCGGGGGGGCTAGTGAGCAGTTCTTC
medium-sized	TRBD2	TRBV7-2	TRBJ2-1	CASSPTSDPYNEQFF	TGTGCCAGCAGTCCTACTAGCGACCCTTACAATGAGCAGTTCTTC
NA	TRBD2	TRBV7-3	TRBJ2-1	CASSVGLAGNNEQFF	TGTGCCAGCAGCGTTGGACTAGCGGGTAACAATGAGCAGTTCTTC
medium-sized	NA	TRBV12-3/TRBV12-4	TRBJ1-2	CASSFSTGQGYTF	TGTGCCAGCAGTTTTTCTACAGGGCAAGGCTACACCTTC
medium-sized	NA	TRBV5-1	TRBJ2-2	CASSDVGGPTTGELFF	TGCGCCAGCAGCGACGTTGGGGGCCCAACCACCGGGGAGCTGTTTTTT
NA	TRBD1	TRBV18	TRBJ2-7	CASSSTGVSEQYF	TGTGCCAGCTCATCAACAGGGGTTAGCGAGCAGTACTTC
NA	TRBD1	TRBV6-7	TRBJ2-3	CASSPTGTGCVDTQYF	TGTGCCAGCAGTCCGACCGGGACAGGGTGCGTCGATACGCAGTATTTT
medium-sized	TRBD2	TRBV6-1	TRBJ2-3	CASSERTLAGGTDTQYF	TGTGCCAGCAGTGAGCGGACCCTAGCGGGCGGCACAGATACGCAGTATTTT
medium-sized	TRBD1	TRBV9	TRBJ2-7	CASSATGQGSYEQYF	TGTGCCAGCAGCGCAACGGGACAGGGTTCCTACGAGCAGTACTTC
NA	NA	TRBV29-1	TRBJ2-1	CSAGPRRSYNEQFF	TGCAGCGCCGGGCCCCGACGATCATACAATGAGCAGTTCTTC
NA	NA	TRBV19	TRBJ2-7	CASSGGTLGDYYEQYF	TGTGCCAGTAGTGGTGGGACATTAGGCGACTACTACGAGCAGTACTTC
NA	TRBD2	TRBV20-1	TRBJ2-1	CSASPSGREAQFF	TGCAGTGCTAGCCCTAGCGGGAGGGAAGCGCAGTTCTTC
many	NA	TRBV18	TRBJ2-3	CASSPPNRKINTQYF	TGTGCCAGCTCTCCGCCTAACAGGAAAATTAATACGCAGTATTTT
medium-sized	TRBD1	TRBV30	TRBJ1-1	CAWSRETGGYFNTEAFF	TGTGCCTGGAGTCGAGAGACAGGGGGCTATTTTAACACTGAAGCTTTCTTT
medium-sized	NA	TRBV2	TRBJ1-2	CASPWGTGYTF	TGTGCCAGCCCTTGGGGCACTGGCTACACCTTC
NA	NA	TRBV7-8	TRBJ1-6	CASSLLAPGNSPLHF	TGTGCCAGCAGCTTATTAGCGCCCGGGAATTCACCCCTCCACTTT
medium-sized	NA	TRBV1	TRBJ2-3	CTSTGGLYRTDTQYF	TGCACCAGCACGGGGGGACTCTATCGCACAGATACGCAGTATTTT
medium-sized	NA	TRBV4-1	TRBJ1-2	CASSQRILPEYGYTF	TGCGCCAGCAGCCAACGTATCCTCCCTGAGTATGGCTACACCTTC
NA	TRBD1	TRBV7-2	TRBJ2-2	CASSLQGATGVGELFF	TGTGCCAGCAGCTTACAGGGGGCGACTGGGGTCGGGGAGCTGTTTTTT
medium-sized	NA	TRBV7-3	TRBJ2-6	CASSPQPRANVLTF	TGTGCCAGCAGCCCACAACCCCGAGCCAACGTCCTGACTTTC
medium-sized	NA	TRBV12-3/TRBV12-4	TRBJ1-2	CATRSTGSYGYTF	TGTGCCACCCGTAGCACAGGTAGTTATGGCTACACCTTC
medium-sized	NA	TRBV6-5	TRBJ2-2	CASSDRGRLTTNTGELFF	TGTGCCAGCAGTGACCGAGGCAGGCTTACCACGAACACCGGGGAGCTGTTTTTT
medium-sized	NA	TRBV5-1	TRBJ1-4	CASSLAGSTNEKLFF	TGCGCCAGCAGCTTGGCCGGGTCAACTAATGAAAAACTGTTTTTT
medium-sized	NA	TRBV11-2	TRBJ2-3	CASSLVRGRPTQYF	TGTGCCAGCAGCCTTGTCAGGGGTCGGCCTACGCAGTATTTT
medium-sized	NA	TRBV12-3/TRBV12-4	TRBJ2-5	CASSQAPGRNPSWETQYF	TGTGCCAGCAGCCAAGCTCCGGGACGGAATCCGTCGTGGGAGACCCAGTACTTC
medium-sized	NA	TRBV2	TRBJ1-3	CASSSLIRDSGNTIYF	TGTGCCAGCAGTTCTCTTATCAGGGACTCTGGAAACACCATATATTTT
medium-sized	NA	TRBV7-9	TRBJ1-1	CASSYGGEAFF	TGTGCCAGCAGCTATGGGGGTGAAGCTTTCTTT
medium-sized	TRBD2	TRBV19	TRBJ2-7	CASSSGGPYEQYF	TGTGCCAGTAGCTCGGGGGGACCCTACGAGCAGTACTTC
medium-sized	TRBD2	TRBV19	TRBJ2-1	CASSMTSGDYNEQFF	TGTGCCAGTAGTATGACTAGCGGGGACTACAATGAGCAGTTCTTC
once	NA	TRBV29-1	TRBJ2-3	CSVGGLASTDTQYF	TGCAGCGTTGGGGGACTGGCTAGCACAGATACGCAGTATTTT
medium-sized	NA	TRBV7-2	TRBJ2-2	CASSSRGTGELFF	TGTGCCAGCAGCTCGAGGGGAACCGGGGAGCTGTTTTTT
medium-sized	TRBD1	TRBV27	TRBJ2-7	CASSLTWTGFYEQYF	TGTGCCAGCAGTCTGACCTGGACAGGGTTTTACGAGCAGTACTTC
medium-sized	TRBD2	TRBV13	TRBJ2-7	CASSFGTSGARQYF	TGTGCCAGCAGCTTCGGGACTAGCGGGGCAAGGCAGTACTTC
medium-sized	TRBD1	TRBV4-1	TRBJ2-4	CASSPFFVGQVVF	TGCGCCAGCAGCCCATTCTTCGTGGGACAGGTGGTCTTC